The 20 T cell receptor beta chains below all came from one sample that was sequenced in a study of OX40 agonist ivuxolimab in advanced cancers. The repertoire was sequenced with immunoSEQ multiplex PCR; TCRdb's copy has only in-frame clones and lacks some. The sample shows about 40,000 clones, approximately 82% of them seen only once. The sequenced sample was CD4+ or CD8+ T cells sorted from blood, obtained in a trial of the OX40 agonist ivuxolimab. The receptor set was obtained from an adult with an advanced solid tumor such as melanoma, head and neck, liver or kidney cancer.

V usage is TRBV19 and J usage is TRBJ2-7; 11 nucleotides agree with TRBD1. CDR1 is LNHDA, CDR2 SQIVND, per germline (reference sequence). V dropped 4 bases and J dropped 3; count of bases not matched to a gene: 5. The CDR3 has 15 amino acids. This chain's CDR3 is CASSTPGQGVYEQYF. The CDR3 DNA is TGTGCCAGTAGTACACCGGGACAGGGGGTCTACGAGCAGTACTTC.

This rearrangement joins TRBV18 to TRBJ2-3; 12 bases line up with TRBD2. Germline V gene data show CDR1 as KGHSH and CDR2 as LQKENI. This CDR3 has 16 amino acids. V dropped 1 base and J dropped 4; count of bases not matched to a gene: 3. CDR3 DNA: TGTGCCAGCTCACCACTACTAGCGGGGGGTTCAGATACGCAGTATTTT. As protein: CASSPLLAGGSDTQYF.

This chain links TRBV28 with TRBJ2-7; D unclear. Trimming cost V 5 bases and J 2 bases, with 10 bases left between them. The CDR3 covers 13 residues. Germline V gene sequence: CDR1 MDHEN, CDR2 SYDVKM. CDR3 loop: CASSQTTAYEQYF. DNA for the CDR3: TGTGCCAGCAGTCAAACAACAGCCTACGAGCAGTACTTC.

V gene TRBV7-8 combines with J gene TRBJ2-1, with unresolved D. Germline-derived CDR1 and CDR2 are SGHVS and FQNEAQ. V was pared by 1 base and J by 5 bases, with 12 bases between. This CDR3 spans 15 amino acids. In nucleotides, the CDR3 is TGTGCCAGCAGCTTAGGCCTGGACGGACACAATGAGCAGTTCTTC. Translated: CASSLGLDGHNEQFF.

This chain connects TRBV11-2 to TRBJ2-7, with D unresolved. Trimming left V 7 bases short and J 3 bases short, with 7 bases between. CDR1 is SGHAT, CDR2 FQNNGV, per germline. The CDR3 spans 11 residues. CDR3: CASTLHYEQYF. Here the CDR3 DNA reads TGTGCCAGCACCCTCCACTACGAGCAGTACTTC.

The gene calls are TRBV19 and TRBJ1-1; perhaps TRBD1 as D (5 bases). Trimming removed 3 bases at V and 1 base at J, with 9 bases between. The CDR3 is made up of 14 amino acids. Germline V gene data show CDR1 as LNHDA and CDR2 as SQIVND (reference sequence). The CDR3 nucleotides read TGTGCCAGTAGTATCCCGACAGAGAACACTGAAGCTTTCTTT. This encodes CASSIPTENTEAFF.

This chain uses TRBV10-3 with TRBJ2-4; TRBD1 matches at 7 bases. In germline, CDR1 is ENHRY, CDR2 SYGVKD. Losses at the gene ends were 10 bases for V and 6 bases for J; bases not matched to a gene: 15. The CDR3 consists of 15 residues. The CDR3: CATGPTEGQPNIQYF. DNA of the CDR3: TGTGCCACCGGTCCCACCGAGGGACAGCCAAACATTCAGTACTTC.

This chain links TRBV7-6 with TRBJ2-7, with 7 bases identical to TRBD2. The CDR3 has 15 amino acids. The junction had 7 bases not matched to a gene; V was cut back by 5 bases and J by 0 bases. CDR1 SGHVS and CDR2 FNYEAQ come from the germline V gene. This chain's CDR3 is CASSPARGSSYEQYF. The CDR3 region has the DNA TGTGCCAGCAGCCCTGCGCGCGGGAGCTCCTACGAGCAGTACTTC.

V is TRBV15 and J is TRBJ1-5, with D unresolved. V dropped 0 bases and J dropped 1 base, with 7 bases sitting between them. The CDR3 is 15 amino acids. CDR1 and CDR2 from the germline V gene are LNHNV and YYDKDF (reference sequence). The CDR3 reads CATSRDYVSNQPQHF. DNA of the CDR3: TGTGCCACCAGCAGAGATTATGTGAGCAATCAGCCCCAGCATTTT.

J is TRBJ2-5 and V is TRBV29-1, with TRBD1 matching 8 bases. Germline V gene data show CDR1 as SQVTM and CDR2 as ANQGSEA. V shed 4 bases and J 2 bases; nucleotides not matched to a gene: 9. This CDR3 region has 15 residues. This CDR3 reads CSVVLQGAAQETQYF. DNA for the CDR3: TGCAGCGTTGTCCTTCAGGGGGCCGCTCAAGAGACCCAGTACTTC.

The CDR3 nucleotides are TGTGCCATCACTCCGACCATTACAGGGGCTAGTGGAAACACCATATATTTT. Residues: CAITPTITGASGNTIYF. J is TRBJ1-3 and V is TRBV10-3, with 7 bases that match TRBD1. The CDR3 totals 17 residues. V was pared by 7 bases and J by 3 bases, with 15 bases of the junction left unmatched. Germline loops: CDR1 ENHRY, CDR2 SYGVKD.

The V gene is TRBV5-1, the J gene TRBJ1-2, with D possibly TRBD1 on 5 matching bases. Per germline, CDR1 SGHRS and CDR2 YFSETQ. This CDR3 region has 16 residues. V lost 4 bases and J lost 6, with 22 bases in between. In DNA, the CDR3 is TGCGCCAGCAGCCCCGGACATGGGTGGGGGGGAGATGGCTACACCTTC. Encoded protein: CASSPGHGWGGDGYTF.

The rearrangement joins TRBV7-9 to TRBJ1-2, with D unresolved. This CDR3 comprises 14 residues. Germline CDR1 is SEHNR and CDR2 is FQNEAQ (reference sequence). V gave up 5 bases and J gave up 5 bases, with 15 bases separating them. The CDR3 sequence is CASSPHEGYYGYTF. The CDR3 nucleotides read TGTGCCAGCAGCCCCCACGAGGGCTATTATGGCTACACCTTC. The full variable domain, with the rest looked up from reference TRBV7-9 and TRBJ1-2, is DTGVSQNPRHKITKRGQNVTFRCDPISEHNRLYWYRQTLGQGPEFLTYFQNEAQLEKSRLLSDRFSAERPKGSFSTLEIQRTEQGDSAMYLCASSPHEGYYGYTFGSGTRLTVV.

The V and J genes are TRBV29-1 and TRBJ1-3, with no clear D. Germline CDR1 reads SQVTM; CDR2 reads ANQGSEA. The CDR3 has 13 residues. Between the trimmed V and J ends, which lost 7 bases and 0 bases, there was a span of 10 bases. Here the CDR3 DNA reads TGCAGCGCCTCAGAGTCCTCTGGAAACACCATATATTTT. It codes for CSASESSGNTIYF.

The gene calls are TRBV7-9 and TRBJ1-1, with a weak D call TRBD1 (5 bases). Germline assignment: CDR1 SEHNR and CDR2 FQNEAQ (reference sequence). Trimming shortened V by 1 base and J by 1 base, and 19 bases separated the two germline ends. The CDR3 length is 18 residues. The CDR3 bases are TGTGCCAGCAGCTTAGGGTTCGGGGCTGGAAGGTCGAACACTGAAGCTTTCTTT. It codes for CASSLGFGAGRSNTEAFF.

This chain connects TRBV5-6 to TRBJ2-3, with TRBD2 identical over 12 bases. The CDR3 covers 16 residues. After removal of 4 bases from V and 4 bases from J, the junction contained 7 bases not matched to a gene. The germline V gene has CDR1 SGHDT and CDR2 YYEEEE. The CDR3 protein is CASSRRTSGDADTQYF. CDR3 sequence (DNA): TGTGCCAGCAGCAGAAGGACTAGCGGGGATGCAGATACGCAGTATTTT. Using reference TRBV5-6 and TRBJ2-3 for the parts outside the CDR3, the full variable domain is DAGVTQSPTHLIKTRGQQVTLRCSPKSGHDTVSWYQQALGQGPQFIFQYYEEEERQRGNFPDRFSGHQFPNYSSELNVNALLLGDSALYLCASSRRTSGDADTQYFGPGTRLTVL.

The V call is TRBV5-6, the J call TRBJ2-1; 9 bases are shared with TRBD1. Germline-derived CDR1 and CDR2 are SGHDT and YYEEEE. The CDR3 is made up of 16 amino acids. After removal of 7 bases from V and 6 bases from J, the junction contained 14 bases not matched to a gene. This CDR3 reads CASFFRGTGSVNEQFF. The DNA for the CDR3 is TGTGCCAGCTTCTTCAGAGGGACAGGGAGTGTCAATGAGCAGTTCTTC.

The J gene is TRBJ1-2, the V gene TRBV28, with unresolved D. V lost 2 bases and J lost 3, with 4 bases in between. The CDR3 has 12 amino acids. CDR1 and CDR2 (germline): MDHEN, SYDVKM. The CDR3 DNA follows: TGTGCCAGCAGTTTAGGCCACTATGGCTACACCTTC. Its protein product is CASSLGHYGYTF.

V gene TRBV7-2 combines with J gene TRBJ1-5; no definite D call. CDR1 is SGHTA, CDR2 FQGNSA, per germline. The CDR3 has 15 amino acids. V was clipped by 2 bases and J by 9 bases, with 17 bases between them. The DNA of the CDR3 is TGTGCCAGCAGCTTAAGGACGGCGATCATGTGGCCCCAGCATTTT. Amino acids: CASSLRTAIMWPQHF.

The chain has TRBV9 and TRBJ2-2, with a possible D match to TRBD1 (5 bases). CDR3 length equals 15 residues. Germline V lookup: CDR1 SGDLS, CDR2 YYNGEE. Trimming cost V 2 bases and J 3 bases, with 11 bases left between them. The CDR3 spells CASSVRVSDTGELFF. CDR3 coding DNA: TGTGCCAGCAGCGTCAGGGTCTCGGACACCGGGGAGCTGTTTTTT.